This TCR beta chain was retrieved from a study of CD8+ T cells in alopecia areata. The CDR3 sequence is 15 residues long. V was trimmed by 0 bases and J by 3 bases, leaving 9 bases between them. CDR1 and CDR2 (germline): MNHEY, SVGAGI. Extraction of RNA preceded its reverse transcription into cDNA, which served as the sequencing template. Sequencing used immunoSEQ multiplex PCR; TCRdb keeps in-frame clones, though not all of them. The sample shows about 23,000 clones, around 50% of them seen only once. Points on this clone: Its target is unknown.

Specimens obtained from alopecia areata patients comprised lesional scalp punch biopsies and peripheral blood. The authors sorted CD4+ and CD8+ T cells from PBMCs. Overall study findings and caveats: Scalp sample sequencing also detects resident alphabeta T cells of normal skin. Higher clonality was seen in lesional scalp than in normal scalp, especially in alopecia totalis/universalis.

V gene TRBV6-5 combines with J gene TRBJ1-5, with TRBD1 as a possible D gene (6 bases). This TCR came from a human donor with alopecia areata. The sequenced sample was NKG2D-high CD8+ T cells sorted from blood. CDR3 DNA: TGTGCCAGCAGTTACTCGGCAGGGGCCAATCAGCCCCAGCATTTT. It is translated as CASSYSAGANQPQHF.